Presented here are 3 T cell receptor beta chains from one specimen sequenced in a study of cytomegalovirus exposure and HLA in healthy donors. Clones were sequenced by immunoSEQ multiplex PCR, and TCRdb holds only the in-frame ones, with some missing. This table has some 150,000 clones, 88% appearing once. The sample taken for sequencing was PBMCs. These receptors all stem from a woman younger than 35 in good health and CMV-seropositive.

The chain carries TRBV7-6 and TRBJ2-7; tentative D call: TRBD2 (5 bases). Trimming took off 2 bases at V and 7 bases at J, with 9 bases between the two ends. The germline CDR1 and CDR2 sequences are SGHVS and FNYEAQ. This CDR3 is built from 12 residues. CDR3 loop: CASSLTSGEQYF. The DNA for the CDR3 is TGTGCCAGCAGCTTAACGTCGGGGGAGCAGTACTTC.

The J gene is TRBJ2-1, the V gene TRBV5-4, with TRBD1 matching 7 bases. From germline, CDR1 is SGHNT and CDR2 YYREEE (reference sequence). V lost 4 bases to trimming and J lost 12 bases; unmatched junction nucleotides: 10. The CDR3 runs to 13 residues. The CDR3 protein is CASSRDRATWQFF. CDR3 DNA: TGTGCCAGCAGCAGAGACAGGGCCACCTGGCAGTTCTTC.

The chain carries TRBV18 and TRBJ2-3; 14 bases agree with TRBD2. Looked up from germline, CDR1 is KGHSH and CDR2 is LQKENI. V was pared by 5 bases and J by 0 bases, with 13 bases of the junction left unmatched. CDR3 length: 20 residues. CDR3 residues: CASSSLRTSGGPKSTDTQYF. The CDR3 DNA reads TGTGCCAGCTCATCGCTTCGGACTAGCGGGGGGCCGAAAAGCACAGATACGCAGTATTTT.